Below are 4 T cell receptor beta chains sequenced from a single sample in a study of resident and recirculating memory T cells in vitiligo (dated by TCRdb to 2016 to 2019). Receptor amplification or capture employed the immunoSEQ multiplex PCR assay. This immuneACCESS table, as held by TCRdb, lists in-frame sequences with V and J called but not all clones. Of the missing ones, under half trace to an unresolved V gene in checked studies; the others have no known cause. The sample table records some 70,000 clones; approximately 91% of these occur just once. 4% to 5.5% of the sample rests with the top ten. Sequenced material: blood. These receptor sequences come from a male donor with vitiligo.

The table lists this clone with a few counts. The DNA of the CDR3 is TGTGCCAGCAGCTCGCCAAGTGGCGGGGAAACAGATACGCAGTATTTT. Protein: CASSSPSGGETDTQYF. This chain uses TRBV7-9 with TRBJ2-3, with D maybe TRBD2 (6 bases). Germline CDR1 is SEHNR and CDR2 is FQNEAQ (reference sequence). The V end was cut by 4 bases, the J end by 3 bases, with 17 bases between. The CDR3 totals 16 residues. Complete variable domain (other parts from reference TRBV7-9 and TRBJ2-3): DTGVSQNPRHKITKRGQNVTFRCDPISEHNRLYWYRQTLGQGPEFLTYFQNEAQLEKSRLLSDRFSAERPKGSFSTLEIQRTEQGDSAMYLCASSSPSGGETDTQYFGPGTRLTVL.

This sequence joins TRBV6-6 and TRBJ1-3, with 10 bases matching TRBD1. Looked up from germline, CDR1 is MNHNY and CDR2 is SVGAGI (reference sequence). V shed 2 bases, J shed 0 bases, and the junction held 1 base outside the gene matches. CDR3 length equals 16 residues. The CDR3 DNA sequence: TGTGCCAGCAGTTACGGACAGGGGGTCTCTGGAAACACCATATATTTT. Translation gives CASSYGQGVSGNTIYF.

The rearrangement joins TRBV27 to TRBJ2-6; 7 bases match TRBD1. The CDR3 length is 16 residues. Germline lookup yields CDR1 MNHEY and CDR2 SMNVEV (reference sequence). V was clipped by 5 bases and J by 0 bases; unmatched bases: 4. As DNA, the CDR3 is TGTGCCAGCAGTCACCGACAGGGCTCTGGGGCCAACGTCCTGACTTTC. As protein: CASSHRQGSGANVLTF.

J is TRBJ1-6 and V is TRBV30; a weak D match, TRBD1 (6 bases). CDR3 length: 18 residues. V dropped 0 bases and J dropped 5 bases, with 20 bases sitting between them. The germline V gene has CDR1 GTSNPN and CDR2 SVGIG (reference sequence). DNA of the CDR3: TGTGCCTGGAGTGTACCTGGGACAACCTTTTTGAATAATTCACCCCTCCACTTT. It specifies CAWSVPGTTFLNNSPLHF.